This TCR beta chain was captured in a study of cytomegalovirus exposure and HLA in healthy donors. Study context: The roughly 670 first-cohort repertoires shared a platform with the approximately 110 validation repertoires, as reported in a later analysis.

Profiling relied on immunoSEQ multiplex PCR, and the TCRdb table lists in-frame clones only, not all of them. The data hold 150,000 or so clones, with around four fifths observed a single time. General observations from the study: The majority of TCR sequences were rare, yet some public TCRs appeared in many donors. A classifier reportedly called cytomegalovirus status with high sensitivity and specificity.

The donors were in the approximately 130-subject validation cohort, distinct from the roughly 720-subject first cohort. Concerning this clone itself: Its target is unknown.

V lost 6 bases and J 8 bases, leaving 16 bases between the germline ends. The length of the CDR3 is 13 residues. Germline V lookup: CDR1 MNHEY, CDR2 SVGAGI. The chain joins TRBV6-5 to TRBJ1-2; D gene uncertain. This receptor was identified in a man aged 25 to 40 in good health and CMV-seropositive. The sample taken for sequencing was PBMCs. CDR3 DNA sequence: TGTGCCAGCAGGTTTCAGGCTTTGGGCGGCTACACCTTC. Translation gives CASRFQALGGYTF.